The 24 T cell receptor beta chains in this list originate from one sample, sequenced in a study of early T cells in non-severe SARS-CoV-2 infection. TCRdb passed the 5' RACE reads through MiXCR, listing each CDR3 protein once. Here the sample spans roughly 63,000 distinct CDR3 sequences, around 13% being singletons. Sequenced material: whole blood. The receptors come from an adult who was a healthcare worker with PCR-confirmed SARS-CoV-2 infection or an uninfected control (not recorded which).

This clonotype was observed at least ten times. This chain links TRBV4-1 with TRBJ2-1, with TRBD2 as a possible D gene (7 bases). V was pared by 0 bases and J by 2 bases, with 14 bases between. The CDR3 is 17 amino acids. CDR1 and CDR2 from the germline V gene are MGHRA and YSYEKL. The chain's CDR3 is CASSQDGVGGPYNEQFF. The CDR3 coding sequence is TGCGCCAGCAGCCAAGATGGTGTGGGGGGGCCCTACAATGAGCAGTTCTTC.

The V call is TRBV7-2, the J call TRBJ1-6; 8 bases match TRBD1. V lost 3 bases to trimming and J lost 0 bases; unmatched junction nucleotides: 1. The CDR3 contains 16 residues. Germline lookup yields CDR1 SGHTA and CDR2 FQGNSA. CDR3 amino acids: CASSLDRDSYNSPLHF. The CDR3, as DNA: TGTGCCAGCAGCTTGGACAGGGACTCCTATAATTCACCCCTCCACTTT.

This clonotype was seen a handful of times. A read error may explain this, as a much larger clone is one base away. In nucleotides, the CDR3 is TGTGTCAGCAGCTTGTGGACAGAAACCTACGAGCAGTACTTC. Amino acids: CVSSLWTETYEQYF. This chain connects TRBV5-4 to TRBJ2-7, with D tentatively TRBD1 (6 bases). The V gene's germline CDR1 is SGHNT and CDR2 YYREEE (reference sequence). This CDR3 region has 14 residues.

This clonotype was counted many times. The V call is TRBV25-1, the J call TRBJ1-4; 9 bases map to TRBD1. CDR3 size: 14 residues. Unmatched junction bases numbered 6, after V lost 8 bases and J lost 5 bases. Per germline, CDR1 MGHDK and CDR2 SYGVNS. The CDR3 DNA reads as TGTGCCAGCGGTCGACAGGGGGGAAATGAAAAACTGTTTTTT. Encoded protein: CASGRQGGNEKLFF.

CDR3 sequence reads: CASSDAGGPGEQFF. CDR3 coding DNA: TGCGCCAGCAGTGATGCGGGGGGGCCAGGTGAGCAGTTCTTC. The chain uses TRBV10-1 and TRBJ2-1; 9 bases fit TRBD2. The germline gives CDR1 WNHNN, CDR2 SYGVQD (reference sequence). This CDR3 spans 14 amino acids. Trimming cost V 3 bases and J 9 bases; bases outside gene matches: 6.

This clonotype was detected ten times or more. V gene TRBV5-1 combines with J gene TRBJ2-7; D perhaps matches TRBD1 (5 bases). There are 14 residues in the CDR3. V shed 0 bases and J shed 3 bases, with 10 bases lying between them. Germline V gene lookup returns CDR1 SGHRS and CDR2 YFSETQ. In nucleotides, the CDR3 is TGCGCCAGCAGCTTGGGGACACGCTTCTACGAGCAGTACTTC. Translating it yields CASSLGTRFYEQYF.

This clonotype was counted between two and nine times. The DNA of the CDR3 is TGTGCCAGCAGCTCCCCGGGCGGGGAGCTGTTTTTT. It specifies CASSSPGGELFF. V and J are TRBV7-2 and TRBJ2-2; no clear D. CDR1 is SGHTA and CDR2 is FQGNSA in the germline V gene. The CDR3 is 12 amino acids. Trimming removed 4 bases at V and 7 bases at J, with 7 bases between.

This clonotype was counted many times. The chain is built from TRBV18 and TRBJ2-7; 7 bases agree with TRBD1. Germline assignment: CDR1 KGHSH and CDR2 LQKENI. V shed 5 bases and J 2 bases; nucleotides not matched to a gene: 9. This CDR3 spans 15 amino acids. DNA for the CDR3: TGTGCCAGCTCAACAGCTACAGGGGCAGCCTACGAGCAGTACTTC. This encodes CASSTATGAAYEQYF.

This clonotype was seen many times. The chain recombines TRBV29-1 with TRBJ2-7; 9 bases are a match to TRBD1. CDR1 is SQVTM and CDR2 is ANQGSEA in the germline V gene. The CDR3 has 12 residues. V lost 6 bases to trimming and J lost 2 bases; unmatched junction nucleotides: 2. The CDR3 here is CSVGQGTYEQYF. CDR3 sequence (DNA): TGCAGCGTCGGACAGGGGACCTACGAGCAGTACTTC.

This clonotype showed up just a few times. This rearrangement joins TRBV3-2 to TRBJ1-3; the listed D gene, TRBD1, was not tested against the DNA. TRBV3-2 is noted as a pseudogene. The CDR3 is 17 residues long. The CDR3 nucleotides read TGTGCCAGCAGCCGACTTCGACAGGGTTGGACTGGAAACACCATATATTTT. It encodes CASSRLRQGWTGNTIYF.

There are a few counts of this clonotype. J is TRBJ1-4 and V is TRBV4-1; D remains ambiguous. This CDR3 is 14 amino acids long. Deletions cut 0 bases from V and 8 bases from J, with 10 bases between. Germline values: CDR1 MGHRA, CDR2 YSYEKL. The DNA for the CDR3 is TGCGCCAGCAGCCAAGATACCCGGATGGAAAAACTGTTTTTT. It yields the protein CASSQDTRMEKLFF.

This clonotype was counted many times. The V call is TRBV2, the J call TRBJ2-7; perhaps D is TRBD1 or TRBD2 (5 bases each). CDR3 length: 13 amino acids. CDR1 is SNHLY, CDR2 FYNNEI, per germline. Trimming stripped 6 bases from V and 2 bases from J, with 11 bases between. CDR3 sequence (DNA): TGTGCCAGCAGCGGGGACGGACCCTACGAGCAGTACTTC. This sequence encodes CASSGDGPYEQYF.

This clonotype was detected ten times or more. One junction end does not reproduce the germline sequence, and a read error may be involved. V and J are TRBV7-7 and TRBJ2-5; 8 bases line up with TRBD2. CDR1 is SSHAT and CDR2 is FNYEAQ in the germline V gene (reference sequence). CDR3 size: 15 residues. The CDR3 loop is CASSPLRGGRETQYF. CDR3 DNA sequence: TGTGCTAGCAGCCCTCTCCGGGGGGGGCGGGAGACCCAGTACTTC.

The table lists this clonotype with many counts. The V gene is TRBV12-3 or TRBV12-4, the J gene TRBJ1-1; D is uncertain. The CDR3 length is 11 residues. V lost 10 bases and J lost 7, with 13 bases in between. The CDR3 DNA sequence: TGTGCCATTCAAAGGCACGTTGAAGCTTTCTTT. Translation gives CAIQRHVEAFF.

Only a few counts were recorded for this clonotype. The V gene is TRBV20-1, the J gene TRBJ2-6; no firm D call. V lost 6 bases and J 1 base, leaving 16 bases between the germline ends. The CDR3 loop spans 16 amino acids. Germline V gene lookup returns CDR1 DFQATT and CDR2 SNEGSKA (reference sequence). The CDR3 region has the DNA TGCAGTGCCTCCCCGCACGGGTTTTCTGGGGCCAACGTCCTGACTTTC. Its protein is CSASPHGFSGANVLTF.

This clonotype was counted once. J is TRBJ2-2 and V is TRBV2; D tentatively fits TRBD1 or TRBD2 (5 bases each). The CDR3 is 14 amino acids. The V and J ends lost 9 bases and 5 bases respectively, with 16 bases between them. Per germline, CDR1 SNHLY and CDR2 FYNNEI. The CDR3 DNA reads as TGTGCCAGGTCTTTACGGGGCGAGACCGGGGAGCTGTTTTTT. It encodes CARSLRGETGELFF.

This clonotype was found many times. V usage is TRBV9 and J usage is TRBJ1-2, with no clear D. CDR3 length: 12 amino acids. V was trimmed by 5 bases and J by 1 base, leaving 6 bases between them. CDR1 SGDLS and CDR2 YYNGEE come from the germline V gene. CDR3 sequence: CASSDFNYGYTF. CDR3 bases: TGTGCCAGCAGTGATTTTAACTATGGCTACACCTTC.

CDR3 in amino acids: CASSETGRAEKLFF. The CDR3, as DNA: TGTGCCAGCAGCGAGACAGGGAGGGCTGAAAAACTGTTTTTT. The chain has TRBV9 and TRBJ1-4; TRBD1 aligns across 7 bases. The J segment lost 7 bases and the V segment lost 3 bases, leaving 6 bases of the junction unmatched. This CDR3 is 14 amino acids long. Germline loops: CDR1 SGDLS, CDR2 YYNGEE.

Ten or more counts support this clonotype. The chain couples TRBV27 to TRBJ2-5; the D gene is possibly TRBD2 (5 bases). CDR3 size: 14 residues. Germline V gene sequence: CDR1 MNHEY, CDR2 SMNVEV (reference sequence). V was shortened by 2 bases and J by 4 bases, with 11 bases between the two germline ends. DNA for the CDR3: TGTGCCAGCAGTTTAGACGGCGGGCTAGAGACCCAGTACTTC. Translation: CASSLDGGLETQYF.

This clonotype was detected only a few times. The chain recombines TRBV6-5 with TRBJ1-5; D perhaps matches TRBD1 (5 bases). Germline loops: CDR1 MNHEY, CDR2 SVGAGI. The CDR3 spans 18 residues. The V gene lost 0 bases and the J gene lost 0 bases, with 15 bases spanning the gap. CDR3 nucleotides: TGTGCCAGCAGTTACTCGGTACCGATGGGGGGTAGCAATCAGCCCCAGCATTTT. This gives the protein CASSYSVPMGGSNQPQHF.

The chain recombines TRBV7-9 with TRBJ2-7, with D perhaps assigned TRBD1 or TRBD2 (6 bases each). The V end was cut by 6 bases, the J end by 6 bases, with 12 bases between. Germline V lookup: CDR1 SEHNR, CDR2 FQNEAQ (reference sequence). The CDR3 extends over 12 amino acids. This CDR3 is CASSQGGTEQYF. The CDR3, as DNA: TGTGCCAGCAGTCAAGGGGGGACCGAGCAGTACTTC. Full variable domain (remainder filled in from reference TRBV7-9 and TRBJ2-7): DTGVSQNPRHKITKRGQNVTFRCDPISEHNRLYWYRQTLGQGPEFLTYFQNEAQLEKSRLLSDRFSAERPKGSFSTLEIQRTEQGDSAMYLCASSQGGTEQYFGPGTRLTVT.

This clonotype was counted ten times or more. V gene TRBV20-1 combines with J gene TRBJ2-1; possibly TRBD2 for D (6 bases). The CDR3 spans 16 residues. The germline V gene encodes CDR1 DFQATT and CDR2 SNEGSKA (reference sequence). The V end was cut by 1 base, the J end by 0 bases, with 13 bases between. DNA for the CDR3: TGCAGTGCTAGAGCTCTAGCGCCGAGCTCCTACAATGAGCAGTTCTTC. Its translation is CSARALAPSSYNEQFF.

The chain has TRBV14 and TRBJ1-5; tentatively, D is TRBD1 (6 bases). This CDR3 contains 13 residues. The V gene's germline CDR1 is SGHDN and CDR2 FVKESK. The V gene lost 3 bases and the J gene lost 7 bases, with 10 bases spanning the gap. The chain's CDR3 is CASSQGAEQPQHF. DNA for the CDR3: TGTGCCAGCAGCCAGGGGGCCGAACAGCCCCAGCATTTT.

V is TRBV12-3 or TRBV12-4 and J is TRBJ1-5; D is ambiguous. This CDR3 has 15 residues. The V end lost 1 base, the J end lost 0 bases, and 7 bases lay between the germline ends. Here the CDR3 reads CASSLGRNSNQPQHF. DNA for the CDR3: TGTGCCAGCAGTTTAGGGCGGAATAGCAATCAGCCCCAGCATTTT.